The next 5 T cell receptor beta chains were all read from a single sample in a study of T cell changes during pregnancy in multiple sclerosis. The assay was immunoSEQ multiplex PCR, and TCRdb's table has in-frame clones only and misses some. Altogether 50,000 to 60,000 clones are present, 92% being singletons, with the ten largest covering approximately 0.18%. The sequencing used CD4+ T cells from peripheral blood mononuclear cells, collected after pregnancy. These receptors came from a female donor in good health, enrolled as a control in a pregnancy study.

V and J are TRBV6-5 and TRBJ2-6, with D tentatively TRBD2 (6 bases). The CDR3 runs to 14 residues. Per the germline V gene, CDR1 is MNHEY and CDR2 is SVGAGI. V was shortened by 7 bases and J by 1 base, with 8 bases between the two germline ends. CDR3 sequence reads: CASTRGSGANVLTF. The DNA of the CDR3 is TGTGCCAGCACTCGGGGGTCTGGGGCCAACGTCCTGACTTTC.

This chain joins TRBV4-2 and TRBJ2-5; D possibly corresponds to TRBD2 (7 bases). The end of the DNA is better explained by TRBJ2-7, so the J call may be wrong. The CDR3 sequence is 17 residues long. Germline assignment: CDR1 LGHNA and CDR2 YNFKEQ. In nucleotides, the CDR3 is TGTGCCAGCAGCCTTCCCCAAGGGGGGGGCGGACACTACGAGCAGTACTTC. It codes for CASSLPQGGGGHYEQYF.

The chain combines TRBV5-8 with TRBJ1-3; D not certain. Germline values: CDR1 SGHTS, CDR2 YDEGEE. Trimming took 4 bases from V and 4 from J, leaving 12 bases between them. The CDR3 sequence is 14 residues long. The CDR3 bases are TGTGCCAGCAGCGCTGGGCAGTCCGGAAACACCATATATTTT. Residues: CASSAGQSGNTIYF.

In DNA form, the CDR3 reads TGTGCCAGCAGGCCCTCAGGGGAGCGGAATTCACCCCTCCACTTT. This sequence encodes CASRPSGERNSPLHF. The V gene is TRBV6-6, the J gene TRBJ1-6; D is perhaps TRBD1 (6 bases). The germline V and J ends were trimmed by 6 bases and 7 bases, with 16 bases remaining between them. This CDR3 is built from 15 residues. From germline, CDR1 is MNHNY and CDR2 SVGAGI (reference sequence).

The genes are TRBV7-9 and TRBJ1-5; TRBD1 matches at 7 bases. This CDR3 has 17 amino acids. With 4 bases clipped from V and 0 bases from J, the junction kept 9 bases outside the gene matches. Germline CDR1 and CDR2: SEHNR and FQNEAQ (reference sequence). CDR3: CASSSADREYSNQPQHF. Here the CDR3 DNA reads TGTGCCAGCAGCTCCGCCGACAGGGAATATAGCAATCAGCCCCAGCATTTT.